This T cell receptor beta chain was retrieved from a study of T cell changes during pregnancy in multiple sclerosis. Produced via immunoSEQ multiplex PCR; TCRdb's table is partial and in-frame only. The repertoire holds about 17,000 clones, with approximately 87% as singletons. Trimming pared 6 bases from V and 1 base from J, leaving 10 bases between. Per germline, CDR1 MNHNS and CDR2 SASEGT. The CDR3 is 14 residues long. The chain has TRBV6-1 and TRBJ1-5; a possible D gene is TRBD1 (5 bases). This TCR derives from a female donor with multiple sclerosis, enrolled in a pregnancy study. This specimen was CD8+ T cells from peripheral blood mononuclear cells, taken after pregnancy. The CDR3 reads CASSGGMSNQPQHF. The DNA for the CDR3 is TGTGCCAGCAGCGGGGGGATGAGCAATCAGCCCCAGCATTTT.